The 15 T cell receptor beta chains below all came from one sample that was sequenced in a study of blood T cell repertoires in COVID-19. The protocol was immunoSEQ multiplex PCR, while the TCRdb copy is restricted to in-frame clones and leaves out a portion. The sample has roughly 340,000 clones, about 89% seen once; the top ten hold about 6.9%. Sequenced material: peripheral blood. The receptors stem from a woman aged 45-60 years with COVID-19, enrolled during active disease.

The chain employs TRBV27 and TRBJ2-6, with D hard to call. V dropped 9 bases and J dropped 0 bases, with 6 bases sitting between them. Germline V gene lookup returns CDR1 MNHEY and CDR2 SMNVEV (reference sequence). This CDR3 has 13 residues. The CDR3 loop is CASYSSGANVLTF. Here the CDR3 DNA reads TGTGCCAGTTATAGCTCTGGGGCCAACGTCCTGACTTTC. The full variable domain, with the rest looked up from reference TRBV27 and TRBJ2-6, is EAQVTQNPRYLITVTGKKLTVTCSQNMNHEYMSWYRQDPGLGLRQIYYSMNVEVTDKGDVPEGYKVSRKEKRNFPLILESPSPNQTSLYFCASYSSGANVLTFGAGSRLTVL.

The rearrangement joins TRBV11-2 to TRBJ2-2; D ambiguous. The V end was cut by 5 bases, the J end by 4 bases, with 17 bases between. Looked up from germline, CDR1 is SGHAT and CDR2 is FQNNGV. The CDR3 runs 16 residues. CDR3 in amino acids: CASSPMASTGTGELFF. In DNA, the CDR3 is TGTGCCAGCAGCCCTATGGCCTCCACGGGCACCGGGGAGCTGTTTTTT.

The gene calls are TRBV18 and TRBJ1-5; 7 bases map to TRBD1. This CDR3 region has 14 residues. J lost 10 bases, V lost 3 bases, and 9 bases had no gene match. Germline V lookup: CDR1 KGHSH, CDR2 LQKENI. The CDR3 loop reads CASSPDRRPEPQHF. As DNA, the CDR3 is TGTGCCAGCTCACCGGACAGGCGACCCGAACCCCAGCATTTT.

This rearrangement joins TRBV9 to TRBJ2-2; no clear D gene. Germline V gene sequence: CDR1 SGDLS, CDR2 YYNGEE. This CDR3 has 13 residues. The V end was cut by 0 bases, the J end by 6 bases, with 6 bases between. CDR3: CASSVESAGELFF. CDR3 DNA sequence: TGTGCCAGCAGCGTAGAATCGGCCGGGGAGCTGTTTTTT.

V gene TRBV7-2 combines with J gene TRBJ2-7; D is possibly TRBD2 (5 bases). The length of the CDR3 is 16 residues. Looked up from germline, CDR1 is SGHTA and CDR2 is FQGNSA. V lost 1 base to trimming and J lost 1 base, with 14 bases between them. In DNA form, the CDR3 reads TGTGCCAGCAGCTTAGGTGGCGGGTTGATTTCCTACGAGCAGTACTTC. It is translated as CASSLGGGLISYEQYF.

The V call is TRBV3-1 (or the pseudogene TRBV3-2), the J call TRBJ1-1; D call uncertain. The CDR3 totals 14 residues. The V end lost 5 bases, the J end lost 0 bases, and 10 bases lay between the germline ends. Germline assignment: CDR1 LGHDT and CDR2 YNNKEL (reference sequence). CDR3 amino acids: CASSSLALNTEAFF. The CDR3 DNA follows: TGTGCCAGCAGCTCTCTAGCGTTGAACACTGAAGCTTTCTTT.

This chain uses TRBV19 with TRBJ1-2; D is perhaps TRBD1 (6 bases). With 6 bases removed from V and 4 bases from J, the gap between germline ends came to 18 bases. This CDR3 is 15 amino acids long. Germline V gene lookup returns CDR1 LNHDA and CDR2 SQIVND (reference sequence). Written as DNA, the CDR3 is TGTGCCAGTAGAGCGACAGGTTCCTTAATCTATGGCTACACCTTC. Protein sequence: CASRATGSLIYGYTF.

J is TRBJ1-1 and V is TRBV5-1; TRBD1 aligns across 8 bases. Trimming cost V 0 bases and J 1 base; bases outside gene matches: 8. Per germline, CDR1 SGHRS and CDR2 YFSETQ. The CDR3 length is 17 residues. The CDR3 DNA is TGCGCCAGCAGCTTGGTTCGGCAGGGGGCCGGGAACACTGAAGCTTTCTTT. Encoded protein: CASSLVRQGAGNTEAFF. Variable domain in full (rest from reference TRBV5-1 and TRBJ1-1): KAGVTQTPRYLIKTRGQQVTLSCSPISGHRSVSWYQQTPGQGLQFLFEYFSETQRNKGNFPGRFSGRQFSNSRSEMNVSTLELGDSALYLCASSLVRQGAGNTEAFFGQGTRLTVV.

The V and J genes are TRBV7-9 and TRBJ2-7, with 9 bases lining up with TRBD2. The CDR3 consists of 16 residues. Germline CDR1 and CDR2: SEHNR and FQNEAQ (reference sequence). Trimming at V came to 5 bases and at J to 4 bases, leaving 12 bases not matched to a gene. The CDR3 loop is CASSVGVAGVMYEQYF. The CDR3, as DNA: TGTGCCAGCAGCGTAGGAGTAGCGGGAGTTATGTACGAGCAGTACTTC.

This rearrangement joins TRBV6-6 to TRBJ2-7, with 7 bases aligning to TRBD2. This CDR3 comprises 11 residues. Germline-derived CDR1 and CDR2 are MNHNY and SVGAGI (reference sequence). The CDR3 loop reads CAVTSAYEQYF. The CDR3 coding sequence is TGTGCTGTAACTAGCGCCTACGAGCAGTACTTC.

V gene TRBV12-3 or TRBV12-4 combines with J gene TRBJ2-5; D is undetermined. Trimming took off 5 bases at V and 5 bases at J, with 9 bases between the two ends. This CDR3 is 12 amino acids long. The CDR3 DNA follows: TGTGCCAGCAGTCCTCGCCAGGAGACCCAGTACTTC. Translated: CASSPRQETQYF.

The rearrangement links TRBV27 to TRBJ2-1; tentative D call: TRBD2 (6 bases). The V gene's germline CDR1 is MNHEY and CDR2 SMNVEV (reference sequence). The germline V and J ends were trimmed by 6 bases and 5 bases, with 14 bases remaining between them. The CDR3 extends over 14 amino acids. CDR3 region: CASREGTSNNEQFF. In DNA, the CDR3 is TGTGCCAGCAGAGAGGGGACTTCAAACAATGAGCAGTTCTTC.

The chain is built from TRBV6-2 or TRBV6-3 and TRBJ1-5; no reliable D call. Trimming removed 4 bases at V and 2 bases at J, with 6 bases between. CDR3 size: 13 residues. Looked up from germline, CDR1 is MNHEY and CDR2 is SVGEGT. CDR3 sequence reads: CASSWAGNQPQHF. Written as DNA, the CDR3 is TGTGCCAGCAGTTGGGCAGGCAATCAGCCCCAGCATTTT.

The chain employs TRBV30 and TRBJ1-1, with 8 bases matching TRBD1. J lost 4 bases, V lost 4 bases, and 11 bases had no gene match. The CDR3 extends over 15 amino acids. Per the germline V gene, CDR1 is GTSNPN and CDR2 is SVGIG (reference sequence). CDR3 loop: CAWTFTGGRGTEAFF. The CDR3 DNA follows: TGTGCCTGGACCTTCACAGGGGGTCGGGGCACTGAAGCTTTCTTT.

The chain joins TRBV9 to TRBJ1-2; TRBD1 might be the D (5 bases). The CDR3 is 15 amino acids. The germline V gene has CDR1 SGDLS and CDR2 YYNGEE. Trimming stripped 0 bases from V and 0 bases from J, with 9 bases between. The CDR3 is CASSVAKQANYGYTF. The CDR3 bases are TGTGCCAGCAGCGTAGCTAAACAGGCTAACTATGGCTACACCTTC.